Detailed here is one T cell receptor (beta chain). The antigen is undetermined. The data are from a study of shared clonotypes between healthy human individuals. Study results and caveats: Generation probability values for non-shared clonotypes were lower than those for clonotypes shared by all four donors. A small donor pool kept down the genetic and exposure-history diversity that was represented.

Deep was the level at which the assay was run. Here immunoSEQ multiplex PCR was the method, and the copy in TCRdb shows in-frame clones only, minus some. Of some 2.1 million clones in the sample, 90% to 95% were seen once. It was CD45RO-negative cells, positively selected for CCR7, that made up naive CD8 cells, with terminally differentiated effector memory CD45RA+ cells excluded. Sequenced material: naive CD8+ T cells from PBMCs. This TCR derives from a young man in good health. Some clones in this sample may be carry-over from other donors' samples.

The CDR3 loop is CASGWPGQGADEQFF. The CDR3 DNA is TGTGCCAGCGGTTGGCCTGGACAGGGGGCCGATGAGCAGTTCTTC. The rearrangement uses TRBV11-2 and TRBJ2-1, with 11 bases fitting TRBD1. Germline trimming cut 8 bases from V and 8 bases from J; bases unmatched to any gene: 11. The CDR3 has 15 residues. CDR1 is SGHAT, CDR2 FQNNGV, per germline.